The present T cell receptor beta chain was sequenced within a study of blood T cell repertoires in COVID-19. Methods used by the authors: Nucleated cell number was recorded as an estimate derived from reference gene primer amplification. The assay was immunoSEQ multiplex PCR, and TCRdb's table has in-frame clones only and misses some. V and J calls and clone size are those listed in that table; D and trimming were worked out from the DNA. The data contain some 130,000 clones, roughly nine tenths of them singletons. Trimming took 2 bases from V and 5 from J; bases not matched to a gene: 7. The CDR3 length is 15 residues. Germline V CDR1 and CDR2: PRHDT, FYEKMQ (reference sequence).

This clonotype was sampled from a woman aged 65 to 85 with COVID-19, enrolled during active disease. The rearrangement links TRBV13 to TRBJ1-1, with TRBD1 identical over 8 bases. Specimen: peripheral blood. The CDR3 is CASSLIGRGHTEAFF. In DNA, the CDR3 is TGTGCCAGCAGCTTAATCGGCAGGGGGCATACTGAAGCTTTCTTT.